Listed below are T cell receptor beta chains from one sample, sequenced in a study of OX40 agonist ivuxolimab in advanced cancers. TCRdb's copy holds only in-frame clones and misses some; the assay was immunoSEQ multiplex PCR. The repertoire holds around 48,000 clones, with approximately 84% as singletons. The specimen comprised CD4+ or CD8+ T cells sorted from blood, sampled in a trial of the OX40 agonist ivuxolimab. Source of these receptors: an adult with an advanced solid tumor such as melanoma, head and neck, liver or kidney cancer. Both conserved end residues are part of each CDR3. A D gene is named only where the DNA matches it firmly. Size is stated for part of the rows, as once, few or many counts, or as a class when the clone is expanded.

TRBJ1-1 - TRBV2 - TGTGCCAGCTGCTCGACAGTTATGAACACTGAAGCTTTCTTT CASCSTVMNTEAFF
TRBJ1-4 TRBD1 TRBV10-3 - TGTGCCATCAGTGCCTCGACAGGGGACGAAAAACTGTTTTTT CAISASTGDEKLFF
TRBJ1-1 - TRBV7-9 - TGTGCCAGCAGCCTGACAGCGAACACTGAAGCTTTCTTT CASSLTANTEAFF
TRBJ1-5 - TRBV23-1 - TGCGCCAGCAGTCAATCCGGGGAGTCTGGCAATCAGCCCCAGCATTTT CASSQSGESGNQPQHF
TRBJ2-2 - TRBV7-3 - TGTGCCAGCAGCTTAGGAGCCCATCAGACCGGGGAGCTGTTTTTT CASSLGAHQTGELFF
TRBJ2-7 TRBD1 TRBV6-6 - TGTGCCAGCGTCCCCAGGGACAGGATCTACGAGCAGTACTTC CASVPRDRIYEQYF
TRBJ2-7 TRBD2 TRBV7-2 - TGTGCCAGCAGCTTATTTAGCGGGGGTGGGTACGAGCAGCACTTC CASSLFSGGGYEQHF
TRBJ2-3 TRBD1 TRBV7-3 - TGTGCCAGCAGCCCAACAGGGGGAAGGGTTACGCAGTATTTT CASSPTGGRVTQYF
TRBJ2-3 TRBD2 TRBV5-1 - TGCGCCAGCAGCTCCTCGGCGGGGGGGTTAGCAGATACGCAGTATTTT CASSSSAGGLADTQYF
TRBJ2-1 TRBD2 TRBV6-6 - TGTGCCAGCAGTTACCCATGGGCGGGAGGGCTCAATGAGCAGTTCTTC CASSYPWAGGLNEQFF
TRBJ2-7 TRBD1 TRBV4-3 - TGCGCCAGCAGCCAAGGATTGGGACAGGGGGTATACGAGCAGTACTTC CASSQGLGQGVYEQYF
TRBJ2-7 TRBD1 TRBV6-6 - TGTGCCAGCAGTTACAGGGACAGGGGGTCCTACGAGCAGTACTTC CASSYRDRGSYEQYF
TRBJ1-3 - TRBV7-3 - TGTGCCAGCAGCCTCGGTAGCTCTGGAAACACCATATATTTT CASSLGSSGNTIYF
TRBJ2-5 TRBD1 TRBV28 - TGTGCCAGCAGGGGGACAGGGAGAGAGACCCAGTACTTC CASRGTGRETQYF
TRBJ2-3 TRBD2 TRBV9 few TGTGCCAGCAGTCGCGGGGGGGCCGAGAATACGCAGTATTTT CASSRGGAENTQYF
TRBJ2-7 TRBD1 TRBV6-6 - TGTGCCAGCAGTTACAGTTCGGGACAGGGCTACGAGCAGTACTTC CASSYSSGQGYEQYF
TRBJ2-3 TRBD2 TRBV7-8 - TGTGCCAGCAGTAGCGGGGGGGTCCCAGATACGCAGTATTTT CASSSGGVPDTQYF
TRBJ2-3 - TRBV6-5 - TGTGCCAGCAGCCGAGGCCCGGATACGCAGTATTTT CASSRGPDTQYF
TRBJ1-3 - TRBV7-9 once TGTGCCAGCAGCTTAGGAGGGACCGGAAACACCATATATTTT CASSLGGTGNTIYF
TRBJ2-4 - TRBV25-1 once TGTGCCAGCAGTGAACCAGGGTCCAAAAACATTCAGTACTTC CASSEPGSKNIQYF
TRBJ1-3 - TRBV5-4 few TGTGCCAGCAGCTTTCCAGGGGCAGGAAACACCATATATTTT CASSFPGAGNTIYF
TRBJ2-1 - TRBV7-2 - TGTGCCAGCAGCTTAGCTGGGGGGTATAGTAATGAGCAGTTCTTC CASSLAGGYSNEQFF
TRBJ2-1 - TRBV29-1 - TGCAGCGTTGTACCCGTAGGCAATGAGCAGTTCTTC CSVVPVGNEQFF
TRBJ2-2 TRBD2 TRBV7-9 - TGTGCCAGCAGTACGGGGAGGGTAGAGACCGGGGAGCTGTTTTTT CASSTGRVETGELFF
TRBJ1-1 - TRBV5-1 - TGCGCCAGCCGAGCGACGGGGGAAGCTTTCTTT CASRATGEAFF
TRBJ1-1 - TRBV5-1 once TGCGCCAGCAGCTCTTTAACGGGAGCTGAAGCTTTCTTT CASSSLTGAEAFF
TRBJ2-5 - TRBV30 - TGTGCCTGGAGTTTCAAAAAAGAGACCCAGTACTTC CAWSFKKETQYF
TRBJ1-3 - TRBV4-1 few TGCGCCAGCAGCCAAGGGGCAGCGCGGCGAACGGGAAACACCATATATTTT CASSQGAARRTGNTIYF
TRBJ2-2 TRBD1 TRBV5-1 - TGCGCCAGCAGTCCTAACAGGGGGAACACCGGGGAGCTGTTTTTT CASSPNRGNTGELFF